The clone carrying this T cell receptor beta chain has ten or more counts. This CDR3 is 14 amino acids long. The germline V gene has CDR1 MDHEN and CDR2 SYDVKM. V was cut by 7 bases and J by 0 bases, with 12 bases left in between. The assay was immunoSEQ multiplex PCR, and TCRdb's table has in-frame clones only and misses some. This sample carries fewer than 300,000 clones, less than 90% of them seen once, and the ten largest clones take approximately 2.5%. These data belong to a study of blood T cell repertoires in COVID-19. Overall study context: The origin of the acute and convalescent COVID-19 samples was the United States, Italy and Spain.

Sequenced sample: peripheral blood. The receptor was derived from a woman aged 70-85 years with active or convalescent COVID-19. The chain links TRBV28 to TRBJ1-2; D is perhaps TRBD1 (6 bases). The CDR3 loop reads CASTRQESNYGYTF. The DNA for the CDR3 is TGTGCCAGCACGAGACAGGAGTCTAACTATGGCTACACCTTC.